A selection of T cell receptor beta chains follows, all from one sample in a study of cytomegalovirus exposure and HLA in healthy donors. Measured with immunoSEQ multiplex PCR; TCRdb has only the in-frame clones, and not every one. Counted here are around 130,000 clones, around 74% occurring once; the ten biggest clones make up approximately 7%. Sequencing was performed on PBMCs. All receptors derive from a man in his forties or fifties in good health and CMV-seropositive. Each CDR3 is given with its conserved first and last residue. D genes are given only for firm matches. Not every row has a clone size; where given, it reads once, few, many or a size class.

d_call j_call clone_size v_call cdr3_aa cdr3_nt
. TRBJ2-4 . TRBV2 CASSRGIGGRIQYF TGTGCCAGCAGTCGGGGGATCGGGGGTCGCATTCAGTACTTC
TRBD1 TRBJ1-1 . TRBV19 CASSRTFLQGAWNTEAFF TGTGCCAGTAGTAGGACTTTTTTACAGGGGGCTTGGAACACTGAAGCTTTCTTT
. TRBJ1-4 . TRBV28 CASSYLAGGSNEKLFF TGTGCCAGCAGTTATTTGGCTGGCGGATCTAATGAAAAACTGTTTTTT
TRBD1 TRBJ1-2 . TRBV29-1 CSVEGQSYGYTF TGCAGCGTAGAGGGACAGTCGTACGGCTACACCTTC
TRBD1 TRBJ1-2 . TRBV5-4 CASSPGQAFYTF TGTGCCAGCAGCCCCGGACAGGCCTTCTACACCTTC
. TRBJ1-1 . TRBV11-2 CASSRRVTEAFF TGTGCCAGCAGTCGCAGGGTCACTGAAGCTTTCTTT
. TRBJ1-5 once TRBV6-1 CASSVGGDQPQHF TGTGCCAGCAGTGTTGGAGGGGATCAGCCCCAGCATTTT
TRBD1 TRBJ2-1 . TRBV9 CASSVGGRGQGALSNEQFF TGTGCCAGCAGCGTAGGAGGAAGGGGGCAGGGGGCTCTTTCAAATGAGCAGTTCTTC
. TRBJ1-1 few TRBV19 CASSIPGVGPGFEAFF TGTGCCAGTAGTATTCCGGGAGTTGGACCAGGATTTGAAGCTTTCTTT
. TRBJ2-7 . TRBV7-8 CASSPYRGKPSYEQYF TGTGCCAGCAGCCCCTACCGGGGGAAGCCCTCCTACGAGCAGTACTTC
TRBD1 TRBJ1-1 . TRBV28 CASSFLTGGTAAHEAFF TGTGCCAGCAGTTTTCTCACAGGGGGCACCGCCGCTCATGAAGCTTTCTTT
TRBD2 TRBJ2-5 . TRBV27 CASSLLAGGPFRETQYF TGTGCCAGCAGTCTACTAGCGGGGGGGCCATTTCGGGAGACCCAGTACTTC
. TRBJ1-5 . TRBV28 CASSPPEGQIQPQHF TGTGCCAGCAGCCCCCCAGAAGGACAGATTCAGCCCCAGCATTTT
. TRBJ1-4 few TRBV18 CASSPLRADGRTNEKLFF TGTGCCAGCTCACCACTGAGGGCGGATGGTAGAACTAATGAAAAACTGTTTTTT
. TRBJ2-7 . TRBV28 CASSPLPTYEQYF TGTGCCAGTAGTCCTCTACCCACCTACGAGCAGTACTTC
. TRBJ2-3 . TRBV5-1 CASSPGSRHTDTQYF TGCGCCAGCAGCCCAGGATCCCGACACACAGATACGCAGTATTTT
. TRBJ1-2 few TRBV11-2 CASSLGGTRWGYTF TGTGCCAGCAGCTTAGGCGGGACGAGATGGGGCTACACCTTC
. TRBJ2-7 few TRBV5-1 CASSLAPRGLEGQYF TGCGCCAGCAGCTTGGCCCCACGGGGTTTGGAGGGGCAGTACTTC
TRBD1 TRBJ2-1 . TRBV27 CASSLQGAIDNEQFF TGTGCCAGCAGTTTACAGGGGGCGATAGACAATGAGCAGTTCTTC
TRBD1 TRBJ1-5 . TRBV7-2 CASSSQGVPNQPQHF TGTGCCAGCAGCTCCCAGGGGGTCCCCAATCAGCCCCAGCATTTT
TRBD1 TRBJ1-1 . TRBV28 CASSLRDRNTEAFF TGTGCCAGCAGCCTCCGGGACAGGAACACTGAAGCTTTCTTT
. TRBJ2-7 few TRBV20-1 CSATLASEQYF TGCAGTGCTACTTTAGCCTCCGAGCAGTACTTC
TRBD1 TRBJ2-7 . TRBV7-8 CASSEDRGYEQYF TGTGCCAGCAGCGAGGACAGGGGCTACGAGCAGTACTTC
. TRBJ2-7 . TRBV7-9 CASSQARGTYEQYF TGTGCCAGCAGTCAAGCAAGGGGGACCTACGAGCAGTACTTC
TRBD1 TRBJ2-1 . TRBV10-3 CAISPQGGNEQFF TGTGCCATCAGTCCACAGGGGGGCAATGAGCAGTTCTTC
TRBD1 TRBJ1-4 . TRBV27 CASSPRQGREKLFF TGTGCCAGCAGTCCCCGACAGGGTAGGGAAAAACTGTTTTTT
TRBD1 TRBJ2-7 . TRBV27 CASSFQTGPWAEQYF TGTGCCAGCAGTTTCCAGACAGGGCCTTGGGCCGAGCAGTACTTC
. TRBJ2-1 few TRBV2 CASQGEDSYNEQFF TGTGCCAGTCAGGGGGAGGACTCCTACAATGAGCAGTTCTTC